Following are 23 T cell receptor beta chains from one sample sequenced in a study of Graves' ophthalmopathy and Graves' hyperthyroidism. TCR beta CDR3 amplification used RNA transcripts. The library came from an HTBI-primed first-round RT-PCR and a second-round multiplex PCR. TCRdb re-called the multiplex PCR reads with MiXCR, one entry per CDR3 protein. The data show about 48,000 distinct CDR3 sequences, around 50% seen once. Sample: peripheral blood. All receptors derive from an adult man with Graves' ophthalmopathy.

The chain recombines TRBV5-1 with TRBJ1-3, with 10 bases matching TRBD1. Germline loops: CDR1 SGHRS, CDR2 YFSETQ. The V and J ends lost 0 bases and 8 bases, in that order; junction bases with no gene match: 14. The CDR3 is 18 amino acids. CDR3 sequence: CASSLEGQGTGDGYTIYF. In nucleotides, the CDR3 is TGCGCCAGCAGCTTGGAGGGACAGGGGACTGGGGATGGCTACACCATATATTTT.

In this sample, this clonotype turned up a few times. This chain links TRBV7-2 with TRBJ2-2; 7 nucleotides match TRBD1. CDR1 and CDR2 (germline): SGHTA, FQGNSA. The CDR3 extends over 17 amino acids. Germline trimming cut 8 bases from V and 10 bases from J; bases unmatched to any gene: 22. DNA of the CDR3: TGTGCCAGCTCACCTGATAAAGGAGACAGGGTCGTCGCGGAGCTGTTTTTT. Its translation is CASSPDKGDRVVAELFF.

This rearrangement joins TRBV7-9 to TRBJ2-7, with D tentatively TRBD2 (6 bases). The ends were cut back, 5 bases at V and 6 bases at J, with 14 bases in the middle. CDR1 and CDR2 (germline): SEHNR, FQNEAQ (reference sequence). The CDR3 runs 13 residues. Written as DNA, the CDR3 is TGTGCCAGCAGCCCCCCTCGGGGGAGCGAGCAGTACTTC. Protein sequence: CASSPPRGSEQYF.

This rearrangement joins TRBV20-1 to TRBJ1-4; a possible D gene is TRBD1 (5 bases). The CDR3 covers 14 residues. Germline CDR1 is DFQATT and CDR2 is SNEGSKA (reference sequence). Deletions cut 7 bases from V and 7 bases from J, with 19 bases between. The CDR3 region is CSGLPGGDIEKLFF. Written as DNA, the CDR3 is TGCAGTGGATTGCCGGGGGGGGATATTGAAAAACTGTTTTTT.

V is TRBV20-1 and J is TRBJ2-5, with D perhaps TRBD2 (6 bases). This CDR3 is built from 13 residues. The germline gives CDR1 DFQATT, CDR2 SNEGSKA (reference sequence). The V gene lost 7 bases and the J gene lost 4 bases, with 16 bases spanning the gap. The CDR3 nucleotides are TGCAGTGGTAGTTACGGGGGTGGAGAGACCCAGTACTTC. This codes for CSGSYGGGETQYF.

CDR3 protein: CASSLGLDTQYF. CDR3 nucleotide sequence: TGTGCCAGCAGTCTGGGGTTAGATACGCAGTATTTT. The chain combines TRBV7-8 with TRBJ2-3, with D uncertain. This CDR3 region has 12 residues. In germline, CDR1 is SGHVS, CDR2 FQNEAQ. The V and J ends lost 6 bases and 5 bases respectively, with 9 bases between them.

This clonotype was found many times. The junction departs from germline at one end; a sequencing error may be responsible. This sequence joins TRBV7-7 and TRBJ2-3; 8 nucleotides match TRBD2. Germline-derived CDR1 and CDR2 are SSHAT and FNYEAQ (reference sequence). The CDR3 consists of 14 residues. The CDR3 region has the DNA TGTGCTAGCAGCTTAACGGGGGGGGGAGATACGCAGTATTTT. Protein sequence: CASSLTGGGDTQYF.

This clonotype was observed at least ten times. J is TRBJ1-2 and V is TRBV27, with D unresolved. V lost 4 bases to trimming and J lost 6 bases, with 12 bases between them. Per the germline V gene, CDR1 is MNHEY and CDR2 is SMNVEV (reference sequence). The CDR3 is 13 residues long. In DNA, the CDR3 is TGTGCCAGCAGTTACACGGGGATAGATGGCTACACCTTC. Amino acids: CASSYTGIDGYTF.

This clonotype has just a few counts. The rearrangement joins TRBV7-2 to TRBJ2-7; perhaps TRBD1 as D (6 bases). The V gene's germline CDR1 is SGHTA and CDR2 FQGNSA. Trimming stripped 5 bases from V and 0 bases from J, with 14 bases between. The CDR3 spans 15 residues. CDR3 in DNA: TGTGCCAGCAGCCTCCGGACAGCAAACTCCTACGAGCAGTACTTC. It yields the protein CASSLRTANSYEQYF.

Comment on this clonotype: The junction shows a germline mismatch at one end, possibly a read error. The chain recombines TRBV7-9 with TRBJ1-6; D unclear. The CDR3 covers 13 residues. From germline, CDR1 is SEHNR and CDR2 FQNEAQ (reference sequence). The CDR3 bases are TGTGCCAGCAGCCTAGCAGTGGATCCACCCCTTCACTTT. Encoded protein: CASSLAVDPPLHF.

This clonotype was counted ten times or more. This chain links TRBV20-1 with TRBJ2-2, with a possible D match to TRBD1 (6 bases). Germline values: CDR1 DFQATT, CDR2 SNEGSKA (reference sequence). Trimming left V 4 bases short and J 6 bases short, with 24 bases between. The CDR3 sequence is 17 residues long. CDR3 region: CSANRRGNSQRAGELFF. The CDR3 nucleotides are TGCAGTGCTAACCGAAGGGGGAATAGTCAAAGGGCCGGGGAGCTGTTTTTT.

This clonotype occurred many times. V is TRBV7-9 and J is TRBJ1-1; 9 nucleotides match TRBD1. CDR1 is SEHNR, CDR2 FQNEAQ, per germline (reference sequence). V was clipped by 8 bases and J by 3 bases; unmatched bases: 22. The CDR3 has 19 residues. The CDR3 sequence: CASGLLFRDRGFGHTEAFF. The CDR3 nucleotides are TGTGCCAGCGGGCTCCTTTTCCGAGACAGGGGGTTCGGTCACACTGAAGCTTTCTTT. Together with reference TRBV7-9 and TRBJ1-1, the CDR3 gives the full variable domain: DTGVSQNPRHKITKRGQNVTFRCDPISEHNRLYWYRQTLGQGPEFLTYFQNEAQLEKSRLLSDRFSAERPKGSFSTLEIQRTEQGDSAMYLCASGLLFRDRGFGHTEAFFGQGTRLTVV.

This clonotype was seen repeatedly, ten times or more. CDR3 bases: TGCAGTGCTAGAGATCCGGGGAGGACCGGGGAGCTGTTTTTT. Its translation is CSARDPGRTGELFF. The chain joins TRBV20-1 to TRBJ2-2; TRBD2 might be the D (6 bases). The V gene's germline CDR1 is DFQATT and CDR2 SNEGSKA (reference sequence). This CDR3 is 14 amino acids long. With 0 bases removed from V and 5 bases from J, the gap between germline ends came to 10 bases.

The chain joins TRBV10-3 to TRBJ2-1, with D possibly being TRBD2 (7 bases). The CDR3 has 13 residues. Germline V gene sequence: CDR1 ENHRY, CDR2 SYGVKD. The V end lost 4 bases, the J end lost 8 bases, and 12 bases lay between the germline ends. The CDR3 protein is CAISVGGPHEQFF. The CDR3 nucleotides read TGTGCCATCAGTGTGGGGGGGCCCCATGAGCAGTTCTTC.

This clonotype was found many times. This chain links TRBV4-1 with TRBJ2-5; TRBD1 agrees at 7 bases. V dropped 3 bases and J dropped 5; count of bases not matched to a gene: 6. The CDR3 loop spans 14 amino acids. Germline V lookup: CDR1 MGHRA, CDR2 YSYEKL. The CDR3 nucleotides are TGCGCCAGCAGCCAGACGACAGGGTACGAGACCCAGTACTTC. Translated, it gives CASSQTTGYETQYF.

This chain uses TRBV9 with TRBJ1-5; D remains unclear. Germline CDR1 reads SGDLS; CDR2 reads YYNGEE. The CDR3 totals 13 residues. Trimming removed 0 bases from V and 6 bases from J, with 7 bases in between. The DNA of the CDR3 is TGTGCCAGCAGCGTAGCGTCCGGTCAGCCCCAGCATTTT. This sequence encodes CASSVASGQPQHF.

This clonotype was recorded many times. J is TRBJ2-2 and V is TRBV5-8, with a weak D call TRBD1 (6 bases). V was shortened by 3 bases and J by 3 bases, with 12 bases between the two germline ends. The CDR3 covers 15 residues. Germline assignment: CDR1 SGHTS and CDR2 YDEGEE. The CDR3 protein is CASSSGTRDTGELFF. The CDR3 nucleotides read TGTGCCAGCAGCTCCGGGACAAGAGACACCGGGGAGCTGTTTTTT.

This clonotype was observed at least ten times. The gene calls are TRBV20-1 and TRBJ2-2, with D perhaps assigned TRBD1 or TRBD2 (5 bases each). The V and J ends lost 6 bases and 1 base respectively, with 12 bases between them. Germline values: CDR1 DFQATT, CDR2 SNEGSKA (reference sequence). The CDR3 sequence is 14 residues long. The CDR3 is CSALGTVNTGELFF. DNA for the CDR3: TGCAGTGCCCTTGGGACGGTGAACACCGGGGAGCTGTTTTTT.

This clonotype appeared a single time. Relative to the germline gene, one junction end is altered; a read error may explain this. The J gene is TRBJ2-3, the V gene TRBV5-1, with 10 bases aligning to TRBD2. The V gene's germline CDR1 is SGHRS and CDR2 YFSETQ. This CDR3 is 14 amino acids long. CDR3 amino acids: CASSLLAGNNEQYF. The CDR3 DNA reads TGTGCCAGCAGCTTACTAGCGGGAAACAATGAGCAGTATTTT.

This clonotype came up many times. This sequence joins TRBV5-1 and TRBJ1-2; 9 nucleotides align to TRBD1. J lost 7 bases, V lost 6 bases, and 10 bases had no gene match. CDR3 size: 14 residues. Germline V lookup: CDR1 SGHRS, CDR2 YFSETQ. The CDR3: CASTRDRDVSGYTF. CDR3 coding DNA: TGCGCCAGCACCCGGGACAGGGACGTGAGTGGCTACACCTTC.

The chain employs TRBV12-3 or TRBV12-4 and TRBJ1-5; 10 nucleotides align to TRBD1. The ends lost 6 bases at V and 3 bases at J; junction bases unmatched: 5. The CDR3 has 15 residues. The CDR3 DNA sequence: TGTGCCAGCAGATCGGGACAGGGGAACAATCAGCCCCAGCATTTT. Amino acid sequence: CASRSGQGNNQPQHF.

About this clonotype: The conserved closing phenylalanine or tryptophan is absent in this CDR3, likely reflecting a read error. The CDR3 protein is CASSLTGPDYEQYS. The DNA for the CDR3 is TGTGCCAGCAGTTTAACGGGACCAGATTACGAGCAGTACTCC. J is TRBJ2-7 and V is TRBV12-3 or TRBV12-4; D possibly matches TRBD1 or TRBD2 (5 bases each). The V end lost 2 bases, the J end lost 4 bases, and 12 bases lay between the germline ends. The CDR3 has 14 residues.

Sample share makes this clonotype medium-sized. The rearrangement links TRBV10-3 to TRBJ1-2, with 7 bases that match TRBD1. The CDR3 is made up of 13 amino acids. The V segment lost 3 bases and the J segment 4 bases; nucleotides outside the gene matches: 2. Germline CDR1 is ENHRY and CDR2 is SYGVKD. The CDR3 DNA reads TGTGCCATCAGTGACGGGACAGTCTATGGCTACACCTTC. It is translated as CAISDGTVYGYTF.